This TCR beta chain appears in the sequencing data of a study of T cell responses to AZD1222 COVID-19 vaccine. This clone was detected once. Its antigen is not known. The CDR3 extends over 18 amino acids. Germline values: CDR1 SGHRS, CDR2 YFSETQ. V was cut by 0 bases and J by 0 bases, with 15 bases left in between. Points from the study as a whole: Seropositive status at baseline applied to only a handful of AZD1222 recipients. Spike-specific TCR breadth rose after two AZD1222 doses, and depth rose as well.

Using immunoSEQ multiplex PCR, the repertoire was profiled, and TCRdb retains in-frame clones only, with some absent. The table includes under 150,000 clones, around 90% detected once. The clonotype was recovered from an adult who received the AZD1222 COVID-19 vaccine. The chain is built from TRBV5-1 and TRBJ2-2; TRBD2 is a possible D gene (6 bases). The starting material was peripheral blood, obtained 28 days after the second AZD1222 dose. The CDR3 DNA is TGCGCCAGCAGCTTGGCTGGAGGGCTAGCAGCGAACACCGGGGAGCTGTTTTTT. Translated, it gives CASSLAGGLAANTGELFF.